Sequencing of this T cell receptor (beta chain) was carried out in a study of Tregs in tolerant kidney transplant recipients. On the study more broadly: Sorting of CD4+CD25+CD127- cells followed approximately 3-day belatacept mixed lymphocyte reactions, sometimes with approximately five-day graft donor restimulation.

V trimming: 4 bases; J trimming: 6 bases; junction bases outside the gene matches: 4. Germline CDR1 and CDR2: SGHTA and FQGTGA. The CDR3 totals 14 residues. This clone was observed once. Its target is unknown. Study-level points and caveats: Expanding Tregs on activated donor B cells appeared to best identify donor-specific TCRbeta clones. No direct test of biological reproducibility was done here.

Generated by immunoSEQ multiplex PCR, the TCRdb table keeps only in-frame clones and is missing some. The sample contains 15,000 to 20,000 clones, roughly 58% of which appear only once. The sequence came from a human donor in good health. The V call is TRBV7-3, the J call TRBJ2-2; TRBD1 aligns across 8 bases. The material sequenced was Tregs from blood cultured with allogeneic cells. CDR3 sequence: CASSSGGPPGELFF. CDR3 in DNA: TGTGCCAGCAGCTCAGGGGGCCCCCCCGGGGAGCTGTTTTTT. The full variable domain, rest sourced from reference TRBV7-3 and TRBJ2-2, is GAGVSQTPSNKVTEKGKYVELRCDPISGHTALYWYRQSLGQGPEFLIYFQGTGAADDSGLPNDRFFAVRPEGSVSTLKIQRTERGDSAVYLCASSSGGPPGELFFGEGSRLTVL.